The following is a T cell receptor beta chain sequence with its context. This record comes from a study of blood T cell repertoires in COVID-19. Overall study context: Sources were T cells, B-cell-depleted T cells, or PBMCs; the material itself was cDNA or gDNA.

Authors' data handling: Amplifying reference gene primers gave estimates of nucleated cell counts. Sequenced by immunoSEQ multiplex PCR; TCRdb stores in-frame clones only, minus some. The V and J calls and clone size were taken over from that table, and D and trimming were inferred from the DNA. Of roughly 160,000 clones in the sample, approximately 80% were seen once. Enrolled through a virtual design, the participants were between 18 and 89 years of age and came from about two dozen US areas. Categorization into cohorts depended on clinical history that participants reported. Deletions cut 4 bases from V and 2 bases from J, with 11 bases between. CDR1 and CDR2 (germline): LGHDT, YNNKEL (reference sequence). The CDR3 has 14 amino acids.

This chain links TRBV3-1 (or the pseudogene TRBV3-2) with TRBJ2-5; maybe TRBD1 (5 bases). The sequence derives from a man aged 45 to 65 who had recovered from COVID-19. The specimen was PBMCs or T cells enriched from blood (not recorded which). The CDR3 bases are TGTGCCAGCAGCCTTCGACAGCCTCAAGAGACCCAGTACTTC. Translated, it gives CASSLRQPQETQYF.